The rows below give T cell receptor beta chains drawn from one sample of a study of blood T cells in healthy people across ages. One entry per CDR3 protein results from TCRdb running MiXCR on the 5' RACE reads. The sample has about a million distinct CDR3 sequences; roughly two fifths are singletons. The sample taken for sequencing was blood. The receptors shown here come from a man younger than 35 in good health. CDR3s leave out the opening cysteine and the closing phenylalanine or tryptophan.

J gene	V gene	CDR3 protein
TRBJ2-2	TRBV19	ASSNRGPNTGELF
TRBJ2-1	TRBV28	ASSQPDRSSNEQF
TRBJ1-5	TRBV20-1	SAQEGVQPQH
NA	TRBV3-1	ASSQSGTSYNEQY
TRBJ2-3	TRBV2	ASSEAGRLGTDTQY
TRBJ1-2	TRBV6-4	ASSDSTYGYT
TRBJ2-1	TRBV6-1	ASSRGGPPSIYNEQF
TRBJ1-2	TRBV27	ASSLSRGYGGYT
TRBJ1-2	TRBV24-1	ATSGRGNYGYT
TRBJ1-5	TRBV7-2	ASSPTYRTGMVQPQH
TRBJ2-1	TRBV20-1	SARVPYRGPEVEQF
TRBJ1-5	TRBV20-1	SARSRGGERNQPQH
TRBJ2-1	TRBV11-2	ASSRPAGASNNEQF
TRBJ2-5	TRBV6-2/TRBV6-3	ASTSVVKTQY
TRBJ2-4	TRBV5-1	ASSRDRELAKNIQY
TRBJ1-6	TRBV4-1	SSSQDPDMYSPLH
TRBJ2-1	TRBV9	ASSDGGDYNEQF
TRBJ1-6	TRBV27	ASSLAFGQLNSPLH
TRBJ2-5	TRBV9	ASSVGTSGEQY
TRBJ2-2	TRBV6-5	ASSYSTAQPNFGTGELF
TRBJ2-7	TRBV13	ASSLGEGLEQY
TRBJ2-3	TRBV11-2	ASRLLRTGGNTDTQY
TRBJ1-2	TRBV27	ASSLRGTGPNYGYT
TRBJ2-3	TRBV18	ASSPNGASGKDTQY
TRBJ1-2	TRBV6-5	ASRPGQGLRGYT
TRBJ1-2	TRBV7-2	ASSSINANYGYT
TRBJ1-4	TRBV21-1	ASSNQDGIEGMF
TRBJ2-1	TRBV20-1	SVRRSPSSYNEQF
TRBJ2-1	TRBV12-3/TRBV12-4	ASSLLVRDNEQF
TRBJ1-2	TRBV18	ASSPPDRRDNYGYT
TRBJ1-5	TRBV29-1	SAAGQGGSNQPQH
TRBJ2-1	TRBV7-2	ASSLAVGHNEQF
TRBJ1-2	TRBV13	ASSLTTGTYGYT
TRBJ2-7	TRBV28	ASSLGRGPPYEQY
TRBJ1-1	TRBV7-2	ASSTRDRVNTEAF
TRBJ2-3	TRBV18	ASSPGGYDTDTQY
TRBJ1-5	TRBV6-2/TRBV6-3	TSSYGYMEQGPLGNQPQH
TRBJ2-1	TRBV7-2	ASSRLIPTLAGHPNEQF
TRBJ2-7	TRBV20-1	SATRTGYEQY